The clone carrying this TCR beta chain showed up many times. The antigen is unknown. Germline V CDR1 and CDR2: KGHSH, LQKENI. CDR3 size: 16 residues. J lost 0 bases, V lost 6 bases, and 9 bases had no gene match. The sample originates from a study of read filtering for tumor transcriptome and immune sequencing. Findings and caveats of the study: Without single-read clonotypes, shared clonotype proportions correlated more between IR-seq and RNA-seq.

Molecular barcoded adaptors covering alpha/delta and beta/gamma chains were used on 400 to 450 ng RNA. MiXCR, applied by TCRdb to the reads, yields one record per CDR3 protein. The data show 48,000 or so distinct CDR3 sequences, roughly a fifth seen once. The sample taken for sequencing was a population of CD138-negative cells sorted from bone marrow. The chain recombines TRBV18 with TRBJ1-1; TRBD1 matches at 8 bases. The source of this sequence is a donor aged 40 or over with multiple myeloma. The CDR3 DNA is TGTGCCAGCTCTCCGACAGGGGCGGTGATGAACACTGAAGCTTTCTTT. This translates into CASSPTGAVMNTEAFF.